The 8 T cell receptor beta chains given below trace back to one sample, sequenced in a study of cytomegalovirus exposure and HLA in healthy donors listed by TCRdb under 2017. Library creation used the immunoSEQ multiplex PCR assay. The multiplex PCR relied on a mix of 60 forward primers for TCR Vbeta segments and 13 reverse primers for TCR Jbeta segments. TCRdb retrieved this table from immuneACCESS and kept in-frame rearrangements only. Not all clones are present; in checked studies, unresolved V genes account for under half, and no reason is known for the remainder. Across this sample there are around 120,000 clones, with roughly 80% seen only once. The ten top clones hold over 2% of the sample. The sequenced material came from PBMCs. The receptors derive from a man aged 30-40 years in good health and CMV-seronegative.

The V gene is TRBV7-2, the J gene TRBJ2-5; 9 bases match TRBD2. Germline values: CDR1 SGHTA, CDR2 FQGNSA. The CDR3 runs 17 residues. Trimming cost V 3 bases and J 0 bases; bases outside gene matches: 8. Here the CDR3 DNA reads TGTGCCAGCAGCTTCGGCGGGAGGGGGAGTTACCAAGAGACCCAGTACTTC. It codes for CASSFGGRGSYQETQYF. The full variable domain, completed using reference TRBV7-2 and TRBJ2-5, is GAGVSQSPSNKVTEKGKDVELRCDPISGHTALYWYRQSLGQGLEFLIYFQGNSAPDKSGLPSDRFSAERTGGSVSTLTIQRTQQEDSAVYLCASSFGGRGSYQETQYFGPGTRLLVL.

This clone has just a few counts. The chain recombines TRBV4-3 with TRBJ2-7; 7 nucleotides match TRBD1. V dropped 4 bases and J dropped 3; count of bases not matched to a gene: 9. The V gene's germline CDR1 is LGHNA and CDR2 YSLEER. CDR3 length: 15 residues. The CDR3 here is CASSRSRAGGYEQYF. The CDR3 DNA reads TGCGCCAGCAGCCGCTCCCGGGCAGGGGGCTACGAGCAGTACTTC.

The gene calls are TRBV23-1 and TRBJ1-3; possibly TRBD1 for D (6 bases). TRBV23-1 is placed among ORFs of uncertain function. CDR3 length equals 13 residues. V shed 6 bases and J shed 9 bases, with 15 bases lying between them. CDR3 amino acids: CASSAGQTPTIYF. CDR3 DNA: TGCGCCAGCAGCGCTGGACAGACCCCCACCATATATTTT.

The V and J genes are TRBV9 and TRBJ2-7; a possible D gene is TRBD2 (5 bases). V was shortened by 0 bases and J by 2 bases, with 9 bases between the two germline ends. This CDR3 region has 14 residues. CDR1 and CDR2 (germline): SGDLS, YYNGEE. The CDR3 region is CASSVEGGAYEQYF. As DNA, the CDR3 is TGTGCCAGCAGCGTAGAAGGAGGAGCCTACGAGCAGTACTTC.

This clone was observed a handful of times. The chain carries TRBV6-6 and TRBJ2-7; possibly TRBD1 for D (5 bases). This CDR3 contains 14 residues. Germline CDR1 and CDR2: MNHNY and SVGAGI (reference sequence). Trimming left V 7 bases short and J 4 bases short, with 17 bases between. The CDR3 is CASTQWGLGYEQYF. CDR3 sequence (DNA): TGTGCCAGCACTCAGTGGGGCTTGGGGTACGAGCAGTACTTC.

The chain is built from TRBV14 and TRBJ1-1; weak D call: TRBD1 (5 bases). Germline V gene lookup returns CDR1 SGHDN and CDR2 FVKESK. CDR3 length: 15 amino acids. The germline V and J ends were trimmed by 3 bases and 3 bases, with 14 bases remaining between them. CDR3 in amino acids: CASSQRTRRDTEAFF. CDR3 DNA: TGTGCCAGCAGCCAGAGGACAAGGAGGGACACTGAAGCTTTCTTT.

The V gene is TRBV14, the J gene TRBJ2-3; 12 positions match TRBD2. V dropped 3 bases and J dropped 2; count of bases not matched to a gene: 6. The length of the CDR3 is 17 residues. CDR1 is SGHDN, CDR2 FVKESK, per germline. CDR3 in DNA: TGTGCCAGCAGCCATTTGCTAGCGGGAGGGATCACAGATACGCAGTATTTT. Its protein is CASSHLLAGGITDTQYF. Together with reference TRBV14 and TRBJ2-3, the CDR3 gives the full variable domain: EAGVTQFPSHSVIEKGQTVTLRCDPISGHDNLYWYRRVMGKEIKFLLHFVKESKQDESGMPNNRFLAERTGGTYSTLKVQPAELEDSGVYFCASSHLLAGGITDTQYFGPGTRLTVL.

The V and J genes are TRBV19 and TRBJ1-1, with D hard to call. Trimming cost V 3 bases and J 4 bases, with 9 bases left between them. Germline CDR1 is LNHDA and CDR2 is SQIVND (reference sequence). The CDR3 runs 13 residues. In DNA, the CDR3 is TGTGCCAGTAGTATGTGGACTCGCACTGAAGCTTTCTTT. Its translation is CASSMWTRTEAFF.